These T cell receptor beta chains were read from a single sample in a study of control samples from healthy donors and cancer patients. Profiled with immunoSEQ multiplex PCR; TCRdb holds only in-frame clones, not every one. This sample has about 160,000 clones; 90% to 95% occur once, and the top ten carry around 8%. The sequenced sample consisted of blood. Source of these receptors: a woman between 40 and 50 years old in good health. Both conserved end residues are part of each CDR3. D genes are given only for firm matches. Part of the rows lack a size; the others show once, few, many or a class for expanded clones.

J gene	clone size	V gene	CDR3 length	D gene	CDR3 protein	CDR3 DNA
TRBJ1-4	.	TRBV9	15	TRBD1	CASSQMTGGIEKLFF	TGTGCCAGCAGCCAGATGACAGGGGGGATCGAAAAACTGTTTTTT
TRBJ1-2	.	TRBV3-1/TRBV3-2	15	.	CASSPDSGGMGGYTF	TGTGCCAGCAGCCCCGACAGCGGCGGAATGGGTGGCTACACCTTC
TRBJ1-4	.	TRBV3-1/TRBV3-2	17	.	CASSPGEGGATNEKLFF	TGTGCCAGCAGCCCCGGGGAGGGGGGTGCAACTAATGAAAAACTGTTTTTT
TRBJ2-6	.	TRBV4-3	16	.	CASSQGRTSGANVLTF	TGCGCCAGCAGCCAAGGACGGACGTCCGGGGCCAACGTCCTGACTTTC
TRBJ1-2	.	TRBV2	13	.	CATSIRRLVSYTF	TGTGCCACATCAATACGGCGGCTGGTTAGCTACACCTTC
TRBJ2-3	.	TRBV6-6	13	.	CASSYSAADTQYF	TGTGCCAGCAGTTATTCGGCCGCAGATACGCAGTATTTT
TRBJ2-5	.	TRBV11-2	14	.	CASSLERWGKTQYF	TGTGCCAGCAGCTTAGAGCGATGGGGGAAGACCCAGTACTTC
TRBJ2-5	.	TRBV4-3	17	TRBD2	CASSQDLAGDLLETQYF	TGCGCCAGCAGCCAAGACCTAGCGGGAGATTTATTGGAGACCCAGTACTTC
TRBJ1-1	.	TRBV6-1	12	TRBD1	CASSFDRGEAFF	TGTGCCAGCAGTTTCGACAGGGGAGAAGCTTTCTTT
TRBJ2-1	.	TRBV19	15	.	CASSIRNSIYNEQFF	TGTGCCAGTAGTATTCGTAACAGTATCTACAATGAGCAGTTCTTC
TRBJ1-4	once	TRBV19	15	.	CASSIVGQANEKLFF	TGTGCCAGTAGTATAGTCGGACAAGCTAATGAAAAACTGTTTTTT
TRBJ1-3	once	TRBV18	14	TRBD1	CASSSGTAGNTIYF	TGTGCCAGCTCTTCCGGGACAGCTGGAAACACCATATATTTT
TRBJ2-2	once	TRBV18	15	TRBD2	CASSPTSGVTGELFF	TGTGCCAGCTCACCAACTAGCGGGGTAACCGGGGAGCTGTTTTTT
TRBJ2-3	once	TRBV11-2	16	.	CASSLSRAEKPDTQYF	TGTGCCAGCAGCTTAAGTAGGGCAGAAAAACCAGATACGCAGTATTTT
TRBJ2-7	.	TRBV5-5	14	.	CASSRGNNRVEQYF	TGTGCCAGCAGCCGGGGAAATAACAGGGTCGAGCAGTACTTC
TRBJ2-5	once	TRBV4-1	18	TRBD2	CASSPGATSGRYQETQYF	TGCGCCAGCAGCCCGGGGGCGACTAGCGGGAGGTACCAAGAGACCCAGTACTTC
TRBJ1-1	.	TRBV19	13	.	CASGERTDTEAFF	TGTGCCAGTGGAGAACGGACCGACACTGAAGCTTTCTTT
TRBJ2-7	.	TRBV9	14	.	CASSPGTVSYEQYF	TGTGCCAGCTCTCCAGGGACCGTGTCCTACGAGCAGTACTTC
TRBJ1-4	.	TRBV6-5	14	.	CASRRQDTNEKLFF	TGTGCCAGCAGAAGGCAGGATACTAATGAAAAACTGTTTTTT
TRBJ2-1	.	TRBV12-5	12	.	CASPQENNEQFF	TGTGCTAGCCCACAGGAAAACAATGAGCAGTTCTTC
TRBJ1-1	.	TRBV19	15	.	CASSRWTTGNTEAFF	TGTGCCAGTAGTCGATGGACTACAGGGAACACTGAAGCTTTCTTT
TRBJ2-7	.	TRBV5-1	16	.	CASSSMDSGVAYEQYF	TGCGCCAGCAGCTCGATGGACAGCGGCGTAGCCTACGAGCAGTACTTC